Following are 4 T cell receptor beta chains from one sample sequenced in a study of tissue T cells after allogeneic stem cell transplantation. Method: immunoSEQ multiplex PCR; TCRdb's copy keeps in-frame clones and lacks some. The data show 4,500 to 5,000 clones, approximately 49% seen once. Time point denoted: mouse harvest day 14 after allogeneic transplant. Tail vein injection delivered 10^7 T-cell-depleted bone marrow cells and 10^6 splenic CD5+ T cells. The sequencing sample was made of lymph node tissue. The receptors were gathered from a female BALB/c mouse given C57BL/6 T cells with graft-versus-host disease after an allogeneic hematopoietic cell transplant.

Comment on this clone: Gene names and germline refer to mouse. With the read ending 1 residue before the CDR3 end, the germline J gene is used to fill in that end. The chain carries TRBV26 and TRBJ2-5, with TRBD1 matching over 8 bases. The length of the CDR3 is 13 residues. Germline V gene sequence: CDR1 KGHPV, CDR2 FQNQEV (reference sequence). V dropped 6 bases and J dropped 6; count of bases not matched to a gene: 5. The sequenced part of the CDR3 DNA is TGTGCCAGCAGCCCAGGGGGCTGGGACACCCAGTAC. Translation: CASSPGGWDTQY. The CDR3, in full, reads CASSPGGWDTQYF. The variable domain in full, with the rest retrieved from reference TRBV26 and TRBJ2-5, is NSKVIQTPRYLVKGQGQKAKMRCIPEKGHPVVFWYQQNKNNEFKFLINFQNQEVLQQIDMTEKRFSAECPSNSPCSLEIQSSEAGDSALYLCASSPGGWDTQYFGPGTRLLVL.

Concerning this clone: Germline and genes: mouse. The read terminates 1 residue before the CDR3 end, so the remaining end is supplied by the germline J gene. This rearrangement joins TRBV16 to TRBJ1-1; D not resolved. V was pared by 6 bases and J by 0 bases, with 2 bases between. CDR3 length: 11 residues. Germline lookup yields CDR1 SGHSA and CDR2 FRNQAP. The DNA read from the CDR3 is TGTGCAAGCAGGGCAAACACAGAAGTCTTC. It codes for CASRANTEVF. The entire CDR3 protein reads CASRANTEVFF. The full variable domain, completed using reference TRBV16 and TRBJ1-1, is NAGVIQTPRHKVTGKGQEATLWCEPISGHSAVFWYRQTIVQGLEFLTYFRNQAPIDDSGMPKERFSAQMPNQSHSTLKIQSTQPQDSAVYLCASRANTEVFFGKGTRLTVV.

There are a few counts of this clone. Mouse gene names and germline throughout. The read terminates 1 residue before the CDR3 end, so the remaining end is supplied by the germline J gene. The V call is TRBV3, the J call TRBJ2-7; 11 positions match TRBD2. The trim removed 3 bases at V and 7 bases at J, leaving 2 bases unmatched. Per the germline V gene, CDR1 is SNHLY and CDR2 is FYNGKV (reference sequence). The CDR3 has 13 residues. Incomplete CDR3 DNA: TGTGCCAGCAGCTTTGGACTGGGGGGAGAACAGTAC. The encoded protein is CASSFGLGGEQY. The whole CDR3 protein reads CASSFGLGGEQYF.

Points on this clone: Gene names denote mouse genes. The read halts 1 residue ahead of the CDR3 end, with the missing end drawn from the germline J gene. This chain joins TRBV22 and TRBJ1-1; TRBD1 is the table's D call and was not checked against the DNA. TRBV22 is deemed a pseudogene. The CDR3 totals 14 residues. The CDR3 reads CASSCPGKGTEVFF. The CDR3 DNA, read in part, is TGTGCCAGCAGTTGTCCAGGGAAGGGCACAGAAGTCTTC.